This T cell receptor (beta chain) came from a study of blood T cells in healthy people across ages. To note about this clonotype: Its antigen is currently unknown.

Drawing of peripheral blood yielded about 10 milliliters from each donor. A J-beta primer mix and a sample-barcoded 5' primer were used in a second PCR of about 7 to 12 cycles. TCRdb re-called the 5' RACE reads with MiXCR, one entry per CDR3 protein. Of some 780,000 distinct CDR3 sequences in the sample, just over 55% were seen once. Overall study results and limits: Those diversity estimates obtained from one million T cells were thought to be underestimates. CMV status of donors was unknown, possibly confounding expanded clonotype changes.

The sequence came from a man aged 40-55 years in good health. Sequences were obtained from blood.

CDR3 sequence: CASSVDDSYNEQFF. DNA of the CDR3: TGCGCCAGCAGTGTGGACGACTCCTACAATGAGCAGTTCTTC. This chain joins TRBV10-2 and TRBJ2-1; D remains ambiguous. Germline loops: CDR1 WSHSY, CDR2 SAAADI. The length of the CDR3 is 14 residues. Trimming took off 4 bases at V and 0 bases at J, with 7 bases between the two ends.